The present entry profiles one T cell receptor (beta chain) with its context. Ages ranged from about 18 to 100 years, with residence in under 25 US areas. The data were taken from a study of blood T cell repertoires in COVID-19. About the study: From T cells, B-cell-depleted T cells, or PBMCs came the material, which was cDNA or gDNA.

The authors' processing: Estimation of nucleated cell counts was performed using reference gene primer amplification. Clones were sequenced by immunoSEQ multiplex PCR, and TCRdb holds only the in-frame ones, with some missing. V and J calls and clone size are those listed in that table; D and trimming were worked out from the DNA. The sample yields roughly 330,000 clones, about 90% seen once. The sequence was obtained from a woman younger than 45 who had recovered from COVID-19. Sample: PBMCs or T cells enriched from blood (not recorded which).

The CDR3 region has the DNA TGTGCCAGTAGTATTGACAGGGACCACTCTGGAAACACCATATATTTT. Translating it yields CASSIDRDHSGNTIYF. V is TRBV19 and J is TRBJ1-3; 7 nucleotides match TRBD1. In germline, CDR1 is LNHDA, CDR2 SQIVND (reference sequence). The CDR3 length is 16 residues. The V and J ends lost 3 bases and 0 bases, in that order; junction bases with no gene match: 5.